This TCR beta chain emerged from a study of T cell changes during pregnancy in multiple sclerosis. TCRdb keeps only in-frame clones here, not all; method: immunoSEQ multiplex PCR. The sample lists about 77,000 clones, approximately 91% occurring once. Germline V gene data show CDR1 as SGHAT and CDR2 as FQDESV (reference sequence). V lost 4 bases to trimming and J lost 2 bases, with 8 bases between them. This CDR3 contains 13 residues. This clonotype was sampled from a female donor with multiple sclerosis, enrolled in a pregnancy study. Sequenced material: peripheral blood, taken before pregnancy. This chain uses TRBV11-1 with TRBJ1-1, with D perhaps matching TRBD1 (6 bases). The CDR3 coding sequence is TGTGCCAGCAGCTGGACAGCCAACACTGAAGCTTTCTTT. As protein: CASSWTANTEAFF.